Listed here are 5 T cell receptor beta chains from one sample, sequenced in a study of regulatory T cells in long-lasting Graves disease. The time point was: newly diagnosed GD, antithyroid drugs for less than 3 months. Isolated PBMC RNA provided the starting material for the TCR library. Relying on iRepertoire HTBI primers and Arm-PCR of CDR3 regions, the team built TCR beta libraries. TCRdb ran MiXCR on the multiplex PCR reads and lists one entry per CDR3 protein. Here the sample spans around 450,000 distinct CDR3 sequences, more than 13% being singletons. This sample was also put to use in a study of T cells in Graves' hyperthyroidism and ophthalmopathy.

Sample: peripheral blood mononuclear cells (PBMCs), taken at new diagnosis, from a patient treated with antithyroid drugs. All receptors come from a woman in her 30s with Graves disease.

In its sample, this clonotype was seen a few times. This chain connects TRBV19 to TRBJ1-2, with TRBD1 identical over 10 bases. Germline V gives CDR1 LNHDA, CDR2 SQIVND (reference sequence). The V and J ends lost 5 bases and 6 bases, in that order; junction bases with no gene match: 6. The CDR3 sequence is 14 residues long. CDR3: CASSDRGPLDGYTF. The DNA for the CDR3 is TGTGCCAGTAGTGACAGGGGGCCCTTGGATGGCTACACCTTC.

The chain combines TRBV6-2 or TRBV6-3 with TRBJ1-5, with TRBD1 identical over 7 bases. V lost 4 bases to trimming and J lost 4 bases; unmatched junction nucleotides: 7. The CDR3 contains 15 residues. The germline V gene has CDR1 MNHEY and CDR2 SVGEGT. In DNA form, the CDR3 reads TGTGCCAGCAGTTTAGGGGGCCCCCTTAATCAGCCCCAGCATTTT. This translates into CASSLGGPLNQPQHF.

The chain uses TRBV20-1 and TRBJ2-7; 9 bases are a match to TRBD1. The CDR3 runs to 14 residues. V shed 4 bases, J shed 3 bases, and the junction held 7 bases outside the gene matches. CDR1 is DFQATT, CDR2 SNEGSKA, per germline (reference sequence). This CDR3 reads CSATSGTGHYEQYF. The DNA for the CDR3 is TGCAGTGCTACCTCCGGGACAGGGCACTACGAGCAGTACTTC.

This clonotype was recorded at least ten times. Here the CDR3 reads CASSFPGRQETQYF. The CDR3 nucleotides are TGTGCCAGCAGTTTTCCGGGACGCCAAGAGACCCAGTACTTC. This chain connects TRBV28 to TRBJ2-5; D is tentatively TRBD1 or TRBD2 (5 bases each). V dropped 3 bases and J dropped 1 base, with 9 bases sitting between them. The CDR3 length is 14 residues. Germline assignment: CDR1 MDHEN and CDR2 SYDVKM.

This clonotype was recorded at least ten times. The rearrangement links TRBV20-1 to TRBJ2-3, with 16 nucleotides matching TRBD2. This CDR3 has 17 amino acids. Germline-derived CDR1 and CDR2 are DFQATT and SNEGSKA (reference sequence). V lost 4 bases, J lost 2 bases, and 6 bases stayed unmatched. CDR3 coding DNA: TGCAGTGCTACAGCTGGGACTAGCGGGAGGGTCACAGATACGCAGTATTTT. Protein sequence: CSATAGTSGRVTDTQYF.